This entry concerns a single T cell receptor beta chain. Its antigen is currently unknown. This record comes from a study of cytomegalovirus exposure and HLA in healthy donors. For the study at large: Among about 200 million T cells, an earlier analysis found roughly 100 million unique TCR beta sequences. Of 300 to 450 genotyped donors, approximately 80% clustered with self-reported Caucasian donors. Study-wide points: Highly shared sequence variants in one cluster were likely a sequencing artifact.

Trimming pared 0 bases from V and 1 base from J, leaving 16 bases between. In germline, CDR1 is SGHTA, CDR2 FQGNSA. This CDR3 is built from 17 residues. Amplification used 60 Vbeta primers and 13 Jbeta primers. Method: immunoSEQ multiplex PCR; TCRdb's copy keeps in-frame clones and lacks some. Counted here are about 61,000 clones, about 90% occurring once; the ten biggest clones make up roughly 1.5%. V usage is TRBV7-2 and J usage is TRBJ2-7, with D possibly being TRBD2 (6 bases). The TCR comes from a young man in good health and CMV-seronegative. Sequenced material: PBMCs. The CDR3 spells CASSLARVGGRSYEQYF. CDR3 DNA: TGTGCCAGCAGCTTAGCGCGGGTCGGGGGTAGGTCCTACGAGCAGTACTTC.